This TCR beta chain was sequenced during a study of T cell repertoires in cytomegalovirus infection. Overall study: It was the public TCR beta signatures that indicated both CMV infection and matching HLA type. Study-level results: It was HLA-C-restricted CMV-specific TCR beta clonotypes that dominated the response ex vivo. Identification of carriers of CMV plus the relevant HLA was achieved through cumulative public TCR beta family frequency.

Deletions cut 5 bases from V and 1 base from J, with 13 bases between. CDR3 length equals 15 residues. Germline loops: CDR1 SGHVS, CDR2 FQNEAQ. This clonotype showed up many times. No antigen is known for it. One entry per CDR3 protein results from TCRdb running MiXCR on the reads. The sample includes roughly 81,000 distinct CDR3 sequences, about 3.8% seen only once; the top ten take roughly 4.4%. Sequenced: PBMCs. This rearrangement joins TRBV7-8 to TRBJ2-3; possible D gene TRBD2, 6 bases. The clonotype comes from a human donor in good health (CMV status not recorded). Some clones in this sample may be carry-over from other donors' samples. The CDR3 spells CASSPPWGGTDTQYF. The CDR3 nucleotides read TGTGCCAGCAGCCCCCCGTGGGGGGGCACAGATACGCAGTATTTT.